The 8 T cell receptor beta chains in this list originate from one sample, sequenced in a study of T cell changes during pregnancy in multiple sclerosis. Only in-frame clones appear in the TCRdb table, and some are missing; sequencing was by immunoSEQ multiplex PCR. The sample lists about 61,000 clones, about 94% occurring once. Sequences were derived from CD8+ T cells from peripheral blood mononuclear cells, sampled in the third trimester of pregnancy. Every receptor here comes from a female donor with multiple sclerosis, enrolled in a pregnancy study.

This clone was seen more than once but under ten times. The chain employs TRBV7-9 and TRBJ2-7; maybe TRBD2 (5 bases). Per germline, CDR1 SEHNR and CDR2 FQNEAQ (reference sequence). Trimming removed 5 bases from V and 3 bases from J, with 20 bases in between. The CDR3 has 16 residues. CDR3 nucleotide sequence: TGTGCCAGCAGCAAAGGGCCTACAGAGGGTGACTACGAGCAGTACTTC. Its translation: CASSKGPTEGDYEQYF.

J is TRBJ2-7 and V is TRBV7-9; perhaps TRBD1 as D (7 bases). V was cut by 4 bases and J by 3 bases, with 19 bases left in between. The germline V gene encodes CDR1 SEHNR and CDR2 FQNEAQ (reference sequence). The CDR3 totals 16 residues. The CDR3 sequence: CASSSGRQGGNYEQYF. In DNA form, the CDR3 reads TGTGCCAGCAGCTCCGGTAGGCAGGGGGGAAACTACGAGCAGTACTTC.

Written as DNA, the CDR3 is TGCGCCAGCAGCTTGGGGACAGGGAGGGGCGAGCAGTACTTC. It specifies CASSLGTGRGEQYF. The V call is TRBV5-1, the J call TRBJ2-7; TRBD1 might be the D (8 bases). Germline assignment: CDR1 SGHRS and CDR2 YFSETQ. Trimming removed 0 bases from V and 6 bases from J, with 13 bases in between. The CDR3 consists of 14 residues.

This clone was found once. The V gene is TRBV27, the J gene TRBJ1-2; 7 bases map to TRBD1. CDR3 length equals 13 residues. The V gene's germline CDR1 is MNHEY and CDR2 SMNVEV (reference sequence). Germline trimming cut 2 bases from V and 3 bases from J; bases unmatched to any gene: 0. The CDR3 region has the DNA TGTGCCAGCAGTTTAGGGACAGACTATGGCTACACCTTC. Its protein product is CASSLGTDYGYTF.

As to this clone: Compared with germline, one end of the junction differs, possibly owing to a read error. The J gene is TRBJ2-7, the V gene TRBV6-5; D remains unclear. Germline values: CDR1 MNHEY, CDR2 SVGAGI. CDR3 length: 11 residues. The CDR3 nucleotides are TGTGCCAGCAGTTACTCGAACACTCGGGACTTC. This sequence encodes CASSYSNTRDF.

The chain uses TRBV2 and TRBJ2-1; 9 positions match TRBD1. Unmatched junction bases numbered 5, after V lost 6 bases and J lost 2 bases. The germline gives CDR1 SNHLY, CDR2 FYNNEI. This CDR3 spans 15 amino acids. The CDR3 loop is CASRGQGKAYNEQFF. DNA for the CDR3: TGTGCCAGCAGAGGACAGGGGAAGGCCTACAATGAGCAGTTCTTC.

This clone was seen once. The chain is built from TRBV19 and TRBJ1-1, with no clear D. Per the germline V gene, CDR1 is LNHDA and CDR2 is SQIVND (reference sequence). V was pared by 1 base and J by 7 bases, with 10 bases between. The CDR3 has 13 residues. The CDR3 sequence: CASSIGGEVEAFF. The CDR3 nucleotides read TGTGCCAGTAGTATAGGAGGCGAGGTTGAAGCTTTCTTT.

DNA for the CDR3: TGTGCCAGCAGCTCAGTTTTCTCGAACACCGGGGAGCTGTTTTTT. Translation: CASSSVFSNTGELFF. This chain joins TRBV5-6 and TRBJ2-2; D is unclear. Germline-derived CDR1 and CDR2 are SGHDT and YYEEEE. V lost 3 bases and J lost 0, with 9 bases in between. The CDR3 consists of 15 residues.